These 11 T cell receptor beta chains were all obtained from the same sample, sequenced in a study of shared clonotypes between healthy human individuals. Using immunoSEQ multiplex PCR, the repertoire was profiled, and TCRdb retains in-frame clones only, with some absent. The profile shows over a million clones, 75% to 85% of them singletons. Source material: memory CD4+ T cells from PBMCs. Regarding subset: CD45RA-negative fraction. These receptors were collected from a man aged 18 to 35 in good health. Some clones in this sample may be carry-over from other donors' samples.

This clone was observed once. V usage is TRBV28 and J usage is TRBJ2-5, with D possibly called TRBD1 or TRBD2 (6 bases each). With 3 bases removed from V and 7 bases from J, the gap between germline ends came to 18 bases. The CDR3 covers 15 residues. Germline V gene sequence: CDR1 MDHEN, CDR2 SYDVKM. The CDR3 nucleotides read TGTGCCAGCAGTTTTTTGGGAGCCGGAGGGGGGACCCAGTACTTC. Its protein product is CASSFLGAGGGTQYF.

The V call is TRBV9, the J call TRBJ2-2; D may be TRBD1 (5 bases). Between the trimmed V and J ends, which lost 0 bases and 4 bases, there was a span of 10 bases. Germline loops: CDR1 SGDLS, CDR2 YYNGEE. The CDR3 length is 15 residues. Here the CDR3 reads CASSVDRQSTGELFF. The CDR3 DNA reads as TGTGCCAGCAGCGTAGACAGACAGTCCACCGGGGAGCTGTTTTTT.

The count of this clone is one. The rearrangement uses TRBV9 and TRBJ2-1; D is uncertain. From germline, CDR1 is SGDLS and CDR2 YYNGEE. This CDR3 contains 16 residues. Trimming cost V 0 bases and J 0 bases, with 10 bases left between them. CDR3 sequence reads: CASSVEGTSSYNEQFF. The CDR3 DNA follows: TGTGCCAGCAGCGTAGAGGGCACAAGCTCCTACAATGAGCAGTTCTTC.

J is TRBJ2-1 and V is TRBV19; D remains ambiguous. The V and J ends lost 2 bases and 0 bases respectively, with 2 bases between them. The CDR3 length is 13 residues. Germline CDR1 LNHDA, CDR2 SQIVND (reference sequence). The chain's CDR3 is CASSIRSYNEQFF. CDR3 sequence (DNA): TGTGCCAGTAGTATACGCTCCTACAATGAGCAGTTCTTC.

The CDR3 nucleotides are TGTGCCAGCACTCCTAACCCAAGACAGGGGTTATACACTGAAGCTTTCTTT. As protein: CASTPNPRQGLYTEAFF. The rearrangement links TRBV28 to TRBJ1-1, with TRBD1 matching over 8 bases. This CDR3 is built from 17 residues. V dropped 7 bases and J dropped 3; count of bases not matched to a gene: 16. CDR1 is MDHEN and CDR2 is SYDVKM in the germline V gene.

The rearrangement links TRBV5-1 to TRBJ1-4; D might be TRBD1 (6 bases). Germline V gene sequence: CDR1 SGHRS, CDR2 YFSETQ. Trimming cost V 4 bases and J 1 base, with 11 bases left between them. This CDR3 contains 15 residues. CDR3 region: CASSLVRGTNEKLFF. The CDR3 DNA reads TGCGCCAGCAGCCTTGTCAGGGGAACTAATGAAAAACTGTTTTTT. The full variable domain, in which reference TRBV5-1 and TRBJ1-4 provide the parts outside the CDR3, is KAGVTQTPRYLIKTRGQQVTLSCSPISGHRSVSWYQQTPGQGLQFLFEYFSETQRNKGNFPGRFSGRQFSNSRSEMNVSTLELGDSALYLCASSLVRGTNEKLFFGSGTQLSVL.

Note on this clone: The same CDR3 can be traced to other DNA sequences in this sample. J is TRBJ1-2 and V is TRBV15; D remains ambiguous. The CDR3 is 13 residues long. The germline CDR1 and CDR2 sequences are LNHNV and YYDKDF (reference sequence). The germline V and J ends were trimmed by 0 bases and 4 bases, with 6 bases remaining between them. The CDR3: CATSRDRLYGYTF. Here the CDR3 DNA reads TGTGCCACCAGCAGAGACAGGCTCTATGGCTACACCTTC.

This clone was seen a handful of times. The same CDR3 can be traced to other DNA sequences in this sample. The J gene is TRBJ1-2, the V gene TRBV5-1; the D gene is possibly TRBD1 (5 bases). The V and J ends lost 0 bases and 4 bases respectively, with 13 bases between them. CDR3 length equals 15 residues. From germline, CDR1 is SGHRS and CDR2 YFSETQ. CDR3 amino acids: CASSLAEGLGYGYTF. CDR3 DNA sequence: TGCGCCAGCAGCTTGGCCGAGGGGCTGGGCTATGGCTACACCTTC.

This rearrangement joins TRBV6-5 to TRBJ2-5; 7 bases match TRBD1. V shed 5 bases and J 1 base; nucleotides not matched to a gene: 7. Germline V gene data show CDR1 as MNHEY and CDR2 as SVGAGI. The CDR3 is 15 residues long. CDR3 loop: CASSRQGRGQETQYF. As DNA, the CDR3 is TGTGCCAGCAGTCGACAGGGTAGGGGCCAAGAGACCCAGTACTTC.

This clone was detected ten times or more. This specimen includes other DNA sequences encoding the same CDR3. CDR3 nucleotide sequence: TGTGCCAGCAGTTTATCGGGCAGGAACTATGGCTACACCTTC. Translating it yields CASSLSGRNYGYTF. The chain uses TRBV27 and TRBJ1-2; D not certain. CDR3 length: 14 amino acids. Germline loops: CDR1 MNHEY, CDR2 SMNVEV (reference sequence). Trimming took 0 bases from V and 2 from J, leaving 7 bases between them.

This clone was seen repeatedly, ten times or more. The J gene is TRBJ2-1, the V gene TRBV20-1; D may be TRBD2 (5 bases). CDR1 DFQATT and CDR2 SNEGSKA come from the germline V gene (reference sequence). The germline V and J ends were trimmed by 4 bases and 12 bases, with 13 bases remaining between them. The CDR3 totals 11 residues. The CDR3 sequence: CSATELVWQFF. The CDR3, as DNA: TGCAGTGCTACCGAACTAGTGTGGCAGTTCTTC.